This T cell receptor beta chain was profiled in a study of OX40 agonist ivuxolimab in advanced cancers. Notes on this clone: The antigen remains unidentified.

The V and J ends lost 5 bases and 7 bases respectively, with 17 bases between them. The germline gives CDR1 LNHDA, CDR2 SQIVND (reference sequence). This CDR3 has 14 amino acids. Points from the study as a whole: CD8+ T cells (on average) carried more expanded clones than CD4+ T cells.

The table came from immunoSEQ multiplex PCR; TCRdb's copy has only in-frame clones and leaves some out. Counted here are under 45,000 clones, around 81% occurring once; the ten biggest clones make up 35% to 40%. The sequence was collected from an adult with an advanced solid tumor such as melanoma, head and neck, liver or kidney cancer. The chain has TRBV19 and TRBJ2-5; either TRBD1 or TRBD2 may supply D (5 bases each). Sample: CD4+ or CD8+ T cells sorted from blood, taken in a trial of the OX40 agonist ivuxolimab. CDR3 loop: CASSVWDRRSTQYF. In DNA form, the CDR3 reads TGTGCCAGTAGTGTTTGGGACCGCCGGTCGACCCAGTACTTC.